This T cell receptor beta chain was captured in a study of shared clonotypes between healthy human individuals. Each subset's genomic DNA was shared equally among a number of immunoSEQ plates. In the original workflow: ImmunoSEQ output lacked quality scores and full-length reads, limiting matched filtering. Sequencing used immunoSEQ multiplex PCR; TCRdb keeps in-frame clones, though not all of them. Clonal size and the V and J genes are those of that table, whereas D and trimming came from the DNA. Of fewer than 850,000 clones in the sample, 90% were seen once. Germline CDR1 and CDR2: SEHNR and FQNEAQ (reference sequence). The length of the CDR3 is 13 residues. Study results and limitations: Having only a few donors restricted how much genetic and exposure-history diversity was captured. In a handful of donors, about 5% of naive CD4 clonotypes appeared in common.

This clone was seen a handful of times. The antigen is undetermined. The receptor was derived from a man aged 18 to 29 in good health. Some clones in this sample may be carry-over from other donors' samples. Source material: memory CD8+ T cells from PBMCs. Stated subset: CD45RO+ cells pooled with CCR7-negative TemRA cells. V usage is TRBV7-9 and J usage is TRBJ1-5; TRBD1 might be the D (6 bases). The CDR3 nucleotides are TGTGCGTGGGATAATGGGGGCGATCAGCCCCAGCATTTT. Amino acid sequence: CAWDNGGDQPQHF.